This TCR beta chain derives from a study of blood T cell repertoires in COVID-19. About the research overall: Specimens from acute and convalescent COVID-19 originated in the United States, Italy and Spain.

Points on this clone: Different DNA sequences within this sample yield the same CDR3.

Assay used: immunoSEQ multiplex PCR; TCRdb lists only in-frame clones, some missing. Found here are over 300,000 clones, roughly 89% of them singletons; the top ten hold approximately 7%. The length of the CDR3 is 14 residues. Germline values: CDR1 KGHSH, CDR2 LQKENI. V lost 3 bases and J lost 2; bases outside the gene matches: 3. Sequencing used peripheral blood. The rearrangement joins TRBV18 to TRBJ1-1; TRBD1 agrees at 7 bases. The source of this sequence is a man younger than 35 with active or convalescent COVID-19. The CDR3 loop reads CASSPTGLNTEAFF. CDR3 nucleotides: TGTGCCAGCTCACCGACAGGGTTAAACACTGAAGCTTTCTTT. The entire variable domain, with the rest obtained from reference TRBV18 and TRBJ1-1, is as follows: NAGVMQNPRHLVRRRGQEARLRCSPMKGHSHVYWYRQLPEEGLKFMVYLQKENIIDESGMPKERFSAEFPKEGPSILRIQQVVRGDSAAYFCASSPTGLNTEAFFGQGTRLTVV.